A single sample gave rise to the 19 T cell receptor beta chains below, sequenced in a study of cytomegalovirus exposure and HLA in healthy donors. Researchers ran the PCR with 60 Vbeta and 13 Jbeta primers. Using immunoSEQ multiplex PCR, the repertoire was profiled, and TCRdb retains in-frame clones only, with some absent. The sample gives under 150,000 clones, about 80% of which show up once; more than 3% is in the top ten. What was sequenced was PBMCs. Every receptor here comes from a man between 25 and 39 years old in good health and CMV-seronegative.

This chain joins TRBV7-2 and TRBJ1-1, with 8 bases fitting TRBD1. Germline CDR1 SGHTA, CDR2 FQGNSA. V dropped 3 bases and J dropped 2; count of bases not matched to a gene: 2. This CDR3 spans 14 amino acids. In DNA, the CDR3 is TGTGCCAGCAGCTTGGACAGGGCAAACACTGAAGCTTTCTTT. This codes for CASSLDRANTEAFF.

J is TRBJ2-7 and V is TRBV6-5; unclear D gene. The CDR3 loop spans 15 amino acids. CDR1 MNHEY and CDR2 SVGAGI come from the germline V gene. V dropped 0 bases and J dropped 0 bases, with 9 bases sitting between them. In DNA form, the CDR3 reads TGTGCCAGCAGTTACTCCACAGCACCCTCCTACGAGCAGTACTTC. Its translation is CASSYSTAPSYEQYF.

This chain joins TRBV29-1 and TRBJ2-5; TRBD1 aligns across 7 bases. The CDR3 totals 13 residues. V lost 4 bases, J lost 2 bases, and 4 bases stayed unmatched. Germline values: CDR1 SQVTM, CDR2 ANQGSEA. CDR3 sequence: CSVVKQGQETQYF. CDR3 bases: TGCAGCGTTGTGAAACAGGGGCAAGAGACCCAGTACTTC.

The CDR3 sequence is CASSQVQGYEQYF. Written as DNA, the CDR3 is TGCGCCAGCAGCCAAGTTCAGGGCTACGAGCAGTACTTC. The genes are TRBV4-1 and TRBJ2-5; maybe TRBD1 (5 bases). Matching the DNA end better, TRBJ2-7 makes the J call doubtful. CDR1 MGHRA and CDR2 YSYEKL come from the germline V gene. This CDR3 comprises 13 residues.

This clone has only one observation. This chain uses TRBV23-1 with TRBJ2-7; no clear D gene. TRBV23-1 is an ORF for which the function is uncertain. V shed 7 bases and J shed 0 bases, with 16 bases lying between them. The CDR3 totals 15 residues. CDR3 region: CASMSTKESSYEQYF. CDR3 DNA: TGCGCCAGCATGTCAACTAAAGAGAGCTCCTACGAGCAGTACTTC.

This sequence joins TRBV6-5 and TRBJ2-4; 9 positions match TRBD1. After removal of 6 bases from V and 8 bases from J, the junction contained 8 bases not matched to a gene. Germline V gene sequence: CDR1 MNHEY, CDR2 SVGAGI. The CDR3 consists of 14 residues. The DNA for the CDR3 is TGTGCCAGCAGGGGAGGGGGACAGGGTTACATTCAGTACTTC. Its translation: CASRGGGQGYIQYF.

The chain couples TRBV5-1 to TRBJ1-1; 9 bases align to TRBD1. Losses at the gene ends were 1 base for V and 1 base for J; bases not matched to a gene: 11. The germline gives CDR1 SGHRS, CDR2 YFSETQ. The length of the CDR3 is 18 residues. The chain's CDR3 is CASSLRTTGGNKNTEAFF. The CDR3 nucleotides are TGCGCCAGCAGCTTGAGGACGACAGGGGGAAACAAGAACACTGAAGCTTTCTTT.

The chain recombines TRBV6-5 with TRBJ2-3, with 7 positions matching TRBD2. The CDR3 is made up of 14 amino acids. The germline V gene encodes CDR1 MNHEY and CDR2 SVGAGI. V shed 7 bases and J 4 bases; nucleotides not matched to a gene: 8. This CDR3 reads CASNPYRGADTQYF. CDR3 coding DNA: TGTGCCAGCAACCCTTACCGGGGGGCAGATACGCAGTATTTT.

A word on this clone: Other DNA sequences from this sample encode an identical CDR3 as well. The V gene is TRBV7-9, the J gene TRBJ1-4; D uncertain. V was cut by 3 bases and J by 0 bases, with 8 bases left in between. The CDR3 contains 15 residues. Germline V gives CDR1 SEHNR, CDR2 FQNEAQ (reference sequence). The CDR3 protein is CASSFPSTTNEKLFF. The DNA of the CDR3 is TGTGCCAGCAGCTTTCCTAGTACAACTAATGAAAAACTGTTTTTT.

This chain connects TRBV6-5 to TRBJ1-2; D ambiguous. V was pared by 1 base and J by 2 bases, with 8 bases between. The germline V gene has CDR1 MNHEY and CDR2 SVGAGI. CDR3 length: 14 residues. The CDR3 DNA reads as TGTGCCAGCAGTTACTTGAGAGAGAACTATGGCTACACCTTC. Its translation is CASSYLRENYGYTF.

The chain employs TRBV28 and TRBJ1-1; no firm D call. With 1 base removed from V and 5 bases from J, the gap between germline ends came to 17 bases. Germline V gives CDR1 MDHEN, CDR2 SYDVKM. The CDR3 length is 16 residues. The CDR3 DNA sequence: TGTGCCAGCAGTTTATATTTTGAGGGCCCTAGGACTGAAGCTTTCTTT. Its translation: CASSLYFEGPRTEAFF.

The J gene is TRBJ2-2, the V gene TRBV5-1; maybe TRBD2 (6 bases). Germline-derived CDR1 and CDR2 are SGHRS and YFSETQ. Trimming took off 0 bases at V and 1 base at J, with 10 bases between the two ends. The CDR3 is made up of 16 amino acids. The CDR3 region has the DNA TGCGCCAGCAGCTTGGATCCCGGGGGGAACACCGGGGAGCTGTTTTTT. It encodes CASSLDPGGNTGELFF.

This chain links TRBV18 with TRBJ1-1; the D gene is possibly TRBD1 (6 bases). V was clipped by 8 bases and J by 1 base, with 11 bases between them. CDR1 is KGHSH, CDR2 LQKENI, per germline. The CDR3 has 13 amino acids. In nucleotides, the CDR3 is TGTGCCAGCGGGACACAGCCGAACACTGAAGCTTTCTTT. Translation gives CASGTQPNTEAFF.

V and J are TRBV7-2 and TRBJ1-1; 9 bases are a match to TRBD1. V shed 1 base, J shed 2 bases, and the junction held 8 bases outside the gene matches. The germline CDR1 and CDR2 sequences are SGHTA and FQGNSA. The CDR3 totals 17 residues. The CDR3, as DNA: TGTGCCAGCAGCTTAGTCGGGACAGGGATGGGAAACACTGAAGCTTTCTTT. This sequence encodes CASSLVGTGMGNTEAFF.

The J gene is TRBJ1-5, the V gene TRBV11-2; the match to TRBD1 covers 8 bases. Per the germline V gene, CDR1 is SGHAT and CDR2 is FQNNGV. With 5 bases clipped from V and 7 bases from J, the junction kept 10 bases outside the gene matches. CDR3 length: 15 amino acids. In DNA form, the CDR3 reads TGTGCCAGCAGCAGGGGCCGGACAGGGATCCAGCCCCAGCATTTT. Protein product: CASSRGRTGIQPQHF.

The chain uses TRBV2 and TRBJ2-2, with D perhaps TRBD1 (5 bases). The V gene's germline CDR1 is SNHLY and CDR2 FYNNEI. The CDR3 is 17 residues long. V was pared by 3 bases and J by 2 bases, with 16 bases between. The CDR3 sequence: CASSDPLDDRNTGELFF. CDR3 in DNA: TGTGCCAGCAGTGATCCTCTCGACGACAGAAACACCGGGGAGCTGTTTTTT.

This clone was seen more than once but under ten times. The same CDR3 can be traced to other DNA sequences in this sample. In DNA, the CDR3 is TGTGCCAGCAGCAGAACAGGGGGCGCGCATGGCTACACCTTC. Amino acid sequence: CASSRTGGAHGYTF. J is TRBJ1-2 and V is TRBV28, with TRBD1 matching over 9 bases. The CDR3 covers 14 residues. Germline assignment: CDR1 MDHEN and CDR2 SYDVKM. Germline trimming cut 6 bases from V and 6 bases from J; bases unmatched to any gene: 8.

This chain connects TRBV9 to TRBJ2-2; TRBD2 agrees at 9 bases. This CDR3 spans 16 amino acids. V was pared by 0 bases and J by 4 bases, with 4 bases of the junction left unmatched. Germline lookup yields CDR1 SGDLS and CDR2 YYNGEE. The CDR3 nucleotides read TGTGCCAGCAGCGTAGCAGCGGGAGGTTTCACCGGGGAGCTGTTTTTT. Encoded protein: CASSVAAGGFTGELFF.

The chain is built from TRBV6-1 and TRBJ1-5; possibly TRBD1 for D (6 bases). Trimming took off 8 bases at V and 1 base at J, with 12 bases between the two ends. The CDR3 is 14 amino acids. Germline CDR1 and CDR2: MNHNS and SASEGT. The DNA for the CDR3 is TGTGCCAGCGATCTCAGGGGCAGCAATCAGCCCCAGCATTTT. Amino acid sequence: CASDLRGSNQPQHF.